These T cell receptor beta chains were read from a single sample in a study of early T cells in non-severe SARS-CoV-2 infection. TCRdb reanalysed the 5' RACE reads using MiXCR and keeps one entry per CDR3 protein. Here the sample spans fewer than 85,000 distinct CDR3 sequences, around 15% being singletons. Sequenced sample: whole blood. Receptors were obtained from an adult who was a healthcare worker with PCR-confirmed SARS-CoV-2 infection or an uninfected control (not recorded which). Both conserved end residues are part of each CDR3. The D gene is left open where the match is weak. Not every row has a clone size; where given, it reads once, few, many or a size class.

cdr3_aa: CASSQEGVYNEQFF; cdr3_nt: TGTGCCAGCAGCCAAGAAGGTGTATACAATGAGCAGTTCTTC; d_call: .; v_call: TRBV3-1; clone_size: few; j_call: TRBJ2-1
cdr3_aa: CASSPGTGGFSNQPQHF; cdr3_nt: TGTGCCAGCAGTCCGGGGACAGGCGGTTTTAGCAATCAGCCCCAGCATTTT; d_call: TRBD1; v_call: TRBV12-3/TRBV12-4; clone_size: medium-sized; j_call: TRBJ1-5
cdr3_aa: CASNQERALTGELFF; cdr3_nt: TGCGCCAGCAACCAAGAGAGGGCCCTAACCGGGGAGCTGTTTTTT; d_call: .; v_call: TRBV4-3; clone_size: few; j_call: TRBJ2-2
cdr3_aa: CASRPPGLAGVNEQFF; cdr3_nt: TGTGCCAGCAGACCCCCGGGACTAGCCGGTGTAAATGAGCAGTTCTTC; d_call: TRBD2; v_call: TRBV6-1; clone_size: .; j_call: TRBJ2-1
cdr3_aa: CASSQVAFYGYTF; cdr3_nt: TGCGCCAGCAGCCAAGTCGCCTTCTATGGCTACACCTTC; d_call: .; v_call: TRBV4-1; clone_size: .; j_call: TRBJ1-2
cdr3_aa: CASSLTVYEQYF; cdr3_nt: TGTGCCAGCAGCTTAACCGTGTACGAGCAGTACTTC; d_call: .; v_call: TRBV11-2; clone_size: .; j_call: TRBJ2-7
cdr3_aa: CASSQAYEQFF; cdr3_nt: TGTGCCAGCAGCCAGGCCTATGAGCAGTTCTTC; d_call: .; v_call: TRBV6-6; clone_size: few; j_call: TRBJ2-1
cdr3_aa: CASSPGGAWGYTF; cdr3_nt: TGTGCCAGCAGCCCAGGGGGCGCATGGGGCTACACCTTC; d_call: TRBD1; v_call: TRBV27; clone_size: many; j_call: TRBJ1-2
cdr3_aa: CASSQEAVMADTQYF; cdr3_nt: TGTGCCAGCAGCCAAGAAGCGGTGATGGCAGATACGCAGTATTTT; d_call: .; v_call: TRBV3-1; clone_size: many; j_call: TRBJ2-3
cdr3_aa: CASSLRVPGQGAYEQYF; cdr3_nt: TGTGCCAGCAGTTTAAGGGTGCCAGGACAGGGAGCCTACGAGCAGTACTTC; d_call: TRBD1; v_call: TRBV12-3/TRBV12-4; clone_size: .; j_call: TRBJ2-7
cdr3_aa: CASSRTLTVRKGSYEQYF; cdr3_nt: TGCGCCAGCAGCCGAACACTAACCGTCAGAAAGGGCTCCTACGAGCAGTACTTC; d_call: .; v_call: TRBV4-1; clone_size: few; j_call: TRBJ2-7
cdr3_aa: CASSSDGVGGPGRRNEQYF; cdr3_nt: TGTGCCAGCAGCTCGGACGGAGTGGGAGGGCCGGGGCGTAGGAACGAGCAGTACTTC; d_call: TRBD2; v_call: TRBV11-2; clone_size: few; j_call: TRBJ2-7